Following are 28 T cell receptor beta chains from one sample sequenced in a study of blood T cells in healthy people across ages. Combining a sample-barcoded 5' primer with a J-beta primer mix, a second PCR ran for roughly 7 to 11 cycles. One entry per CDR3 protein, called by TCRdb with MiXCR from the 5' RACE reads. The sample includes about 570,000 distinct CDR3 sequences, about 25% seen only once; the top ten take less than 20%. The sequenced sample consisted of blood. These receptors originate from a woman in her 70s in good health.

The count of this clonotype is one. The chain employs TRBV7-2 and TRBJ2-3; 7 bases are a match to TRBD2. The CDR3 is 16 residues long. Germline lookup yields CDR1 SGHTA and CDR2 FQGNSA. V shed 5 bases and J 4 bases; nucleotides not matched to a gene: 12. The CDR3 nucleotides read TGTGCCAGCAGCCAGAACTCTATACGGGGGGCAGATACGCAGTATTTT. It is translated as CASSQNSIRGADTQYF.

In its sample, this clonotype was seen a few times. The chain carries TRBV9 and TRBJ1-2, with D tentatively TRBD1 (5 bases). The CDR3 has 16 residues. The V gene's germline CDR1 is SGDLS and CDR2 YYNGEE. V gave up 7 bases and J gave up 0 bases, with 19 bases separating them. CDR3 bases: TGTGCCAGCTCGGTCGGAGGGAGGGGAGCTAACTATGGCTACACCTTC. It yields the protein CASSVGGRGANYGYTF.

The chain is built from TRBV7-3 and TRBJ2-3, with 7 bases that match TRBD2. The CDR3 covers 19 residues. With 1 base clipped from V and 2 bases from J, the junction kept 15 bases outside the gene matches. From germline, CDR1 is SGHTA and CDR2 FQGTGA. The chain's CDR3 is CASSLRGRSGGGYTDTQYF. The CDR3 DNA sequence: TGTGCCAGCAGCTTAAGAGGGAGGAGTGGCGGGGGTTACACAGATACGCAGTATTTT.

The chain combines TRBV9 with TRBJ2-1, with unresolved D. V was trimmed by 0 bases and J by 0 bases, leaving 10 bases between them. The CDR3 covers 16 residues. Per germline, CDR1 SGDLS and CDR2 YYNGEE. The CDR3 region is CASSVGPGSSYNEQFF. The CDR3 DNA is TGTGCCAGCAGCGTAGGCCCAGGCAGCTCCTACAATGAGCAGTTCTTC.

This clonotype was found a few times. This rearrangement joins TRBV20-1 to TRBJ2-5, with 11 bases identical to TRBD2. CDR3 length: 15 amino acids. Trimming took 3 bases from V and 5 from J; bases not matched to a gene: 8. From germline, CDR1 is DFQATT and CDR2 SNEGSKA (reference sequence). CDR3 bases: TGCAGTGCTAGCTGGTCTAGCGGGGGGAGGGAGACCCAGTACTTC. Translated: CSASWSSGGRETQYF.

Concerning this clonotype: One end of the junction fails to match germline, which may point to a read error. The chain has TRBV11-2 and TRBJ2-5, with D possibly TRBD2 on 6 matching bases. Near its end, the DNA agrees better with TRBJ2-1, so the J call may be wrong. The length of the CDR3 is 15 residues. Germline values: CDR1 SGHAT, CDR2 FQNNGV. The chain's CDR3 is CASSSAGPNYNGQFF. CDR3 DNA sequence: TGTGCCAGCAGCTCAGCGGGCCCCAACTACAATGGGCAGTTCTTC.

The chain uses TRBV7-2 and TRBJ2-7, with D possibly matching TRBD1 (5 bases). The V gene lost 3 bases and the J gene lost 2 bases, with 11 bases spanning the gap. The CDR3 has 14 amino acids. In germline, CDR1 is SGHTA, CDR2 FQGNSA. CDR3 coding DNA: TGTGCCAGCAGCTTGGCAGGGCCAACCTACGAGCAGTACTTC. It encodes CASSLAGPTYEQYF.

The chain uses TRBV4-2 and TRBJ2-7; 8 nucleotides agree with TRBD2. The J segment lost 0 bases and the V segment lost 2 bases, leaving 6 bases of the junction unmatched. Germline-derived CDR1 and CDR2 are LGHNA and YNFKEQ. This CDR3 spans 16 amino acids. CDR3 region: CASSQTAGGSSYEQYF. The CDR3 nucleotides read TGTGCCAGCAGCCAAACGGCGGGGGGAAGCTCCTACGAGCAGTACTTC.

In DNA form, the CDR3 reads TGCAGTGCTCTACAGGGCTGGACAGATACGCAGTATTTT. Translation: CSALQGWTDTQYF. The chain joins TRBV20-1 to TRBJ2-3; D is possibly TRBD1 (6 bases). In germline, CDR1 is DFQATT, CDR2 SNEGSKA (reference sequence). V dropped 5 bases and J dropped 3 bases, with 12 bases sitting between them. The CDR3 sequence is 13 residues long.

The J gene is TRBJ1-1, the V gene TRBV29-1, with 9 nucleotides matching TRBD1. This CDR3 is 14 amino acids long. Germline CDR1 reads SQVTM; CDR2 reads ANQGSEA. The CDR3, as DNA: TGCAGAACAGGGGGCCCACAATTGAACACTGAAGCTTTCTTT. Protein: CRTGGPQLNTEAFF.

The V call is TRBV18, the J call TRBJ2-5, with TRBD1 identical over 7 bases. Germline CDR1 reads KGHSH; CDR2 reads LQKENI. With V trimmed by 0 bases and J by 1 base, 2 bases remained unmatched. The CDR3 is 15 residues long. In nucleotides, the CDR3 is TGTGCCAGCTCACCACCGGGACAGCCCCAAGAGACCCAGTACTTC. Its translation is CASSPPGQPQETQYF.

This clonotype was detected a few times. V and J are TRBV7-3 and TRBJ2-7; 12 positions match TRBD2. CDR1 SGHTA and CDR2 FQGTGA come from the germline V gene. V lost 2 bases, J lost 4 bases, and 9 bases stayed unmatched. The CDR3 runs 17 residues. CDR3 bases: TGTGCCAGCAGCTTAGGAGCCCTAGCGGGGGGGAAATACGAGCAGTACTTC. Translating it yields CASSLGALAGGKYEQYF.

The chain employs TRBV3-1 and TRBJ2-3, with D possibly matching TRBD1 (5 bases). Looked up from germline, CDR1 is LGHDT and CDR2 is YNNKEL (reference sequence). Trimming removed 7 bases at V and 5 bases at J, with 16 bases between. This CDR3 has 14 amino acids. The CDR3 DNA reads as TGTGCCAGCACCCTGAGGTGGGGCGAAGATACGCAGTATTTT. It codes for CASTLRWGEDTQYF.

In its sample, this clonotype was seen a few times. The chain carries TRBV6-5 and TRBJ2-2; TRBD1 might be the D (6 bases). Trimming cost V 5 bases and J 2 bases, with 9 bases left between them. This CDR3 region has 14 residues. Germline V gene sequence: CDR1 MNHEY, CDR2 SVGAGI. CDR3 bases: TGTGCCAGCAGTCCACAGGGAAACACCGGGGAGCTGTTTTTT. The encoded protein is CASSPQGNTGELFF.

In DNA form, the CDR3 reads TGCGCCAGCAGCCAAGAAAAGGCGGGGGGTCGAGGGGTCGGTCGAGCTTTCTTT. Its translation: CASSQEKAGGRGVGRAFF. This chain connects TRBV4-3 to TRBJ1-1; tentatively, D is TRBD1 (5 bases). V was trimmed by 0 bases and J by 10 bases, leaving 27 bases between them. CDR3 length: 18 residues. Germline CDR1 is LGHNA and CDR2 is YSLEER.

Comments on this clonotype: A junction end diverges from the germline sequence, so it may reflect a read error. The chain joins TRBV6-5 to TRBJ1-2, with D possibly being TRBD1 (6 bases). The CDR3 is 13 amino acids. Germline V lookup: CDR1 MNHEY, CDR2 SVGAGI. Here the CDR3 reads CASSYPTGNGHTF. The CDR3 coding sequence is TGTGCCAGCAGTTACCCGACAGGAAATGGCCACACCTTC.

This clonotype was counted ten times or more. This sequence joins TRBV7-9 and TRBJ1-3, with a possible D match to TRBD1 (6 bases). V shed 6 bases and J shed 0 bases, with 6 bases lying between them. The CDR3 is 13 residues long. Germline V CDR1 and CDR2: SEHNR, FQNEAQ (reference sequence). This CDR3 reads CASRDSSGNTIYF. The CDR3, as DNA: TGTGCCAGCAGGGACAGCTCTGGAAACACCATATATTTT.

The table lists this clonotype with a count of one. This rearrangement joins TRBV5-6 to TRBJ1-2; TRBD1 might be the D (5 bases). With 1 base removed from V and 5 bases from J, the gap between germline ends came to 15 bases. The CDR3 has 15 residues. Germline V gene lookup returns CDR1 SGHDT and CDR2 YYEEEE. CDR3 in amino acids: CASSLWDGRGYGYTF. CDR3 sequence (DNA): TGTGCCAGCAGCTTGTGGGACGGTCGAGGGTATGGCTACACCTTC.

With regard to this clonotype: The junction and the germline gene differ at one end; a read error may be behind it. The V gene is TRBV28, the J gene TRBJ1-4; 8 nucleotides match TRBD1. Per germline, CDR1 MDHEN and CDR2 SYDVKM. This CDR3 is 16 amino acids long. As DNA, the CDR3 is TGTGCCGGCAGTCCCCTGGACAGGGTAACTAATGAAAAACTGTTTTTT. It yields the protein CAGSPLDRVTNEKLFF.

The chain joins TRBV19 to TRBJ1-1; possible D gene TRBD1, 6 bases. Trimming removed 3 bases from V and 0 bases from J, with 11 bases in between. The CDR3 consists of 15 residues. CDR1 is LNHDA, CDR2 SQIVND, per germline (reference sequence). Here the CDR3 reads CASSMGGDMNTEAFF. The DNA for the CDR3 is TGTGCCAGTAGTATGGGGGGGGACATGAACACTGAAGCTTTCTTT.

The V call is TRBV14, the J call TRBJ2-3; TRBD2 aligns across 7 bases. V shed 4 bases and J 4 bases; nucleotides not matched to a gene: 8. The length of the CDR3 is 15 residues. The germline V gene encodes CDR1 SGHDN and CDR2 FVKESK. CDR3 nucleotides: TGTGCCAGCAGCCTCATGGCGGGAGCCTCAGATACGCAGTATTTT. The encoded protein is CASSLMAGASDTQYF.

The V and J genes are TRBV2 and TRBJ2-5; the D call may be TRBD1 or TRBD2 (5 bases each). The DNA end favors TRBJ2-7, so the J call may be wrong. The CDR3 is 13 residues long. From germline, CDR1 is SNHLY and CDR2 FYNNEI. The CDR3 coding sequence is TGTGCCAGCAATGGCAGGGCGGGCTACGAGCAGTACTTC. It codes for CASNGRAGYEQYF.

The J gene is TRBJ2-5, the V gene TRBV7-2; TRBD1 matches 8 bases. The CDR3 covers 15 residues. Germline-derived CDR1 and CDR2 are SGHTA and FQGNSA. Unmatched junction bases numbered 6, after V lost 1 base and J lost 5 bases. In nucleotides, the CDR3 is TGTGCCAGCAGCTTAGACAGGGGGACGCGGGAGACCCAGTACTTC. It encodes CASSLDRGTRETQYF. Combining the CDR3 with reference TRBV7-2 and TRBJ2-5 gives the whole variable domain GAGVSQSPSNKVTEKGKDVELRCDPISGHTALYWYRQSLGQGLEFLIYFQGNSAPDKSGLPSDRFSAERTGGSVSTLTIQRTQQEDSAVYLCASSLDRGTRETQYFGPGTRLLVL.

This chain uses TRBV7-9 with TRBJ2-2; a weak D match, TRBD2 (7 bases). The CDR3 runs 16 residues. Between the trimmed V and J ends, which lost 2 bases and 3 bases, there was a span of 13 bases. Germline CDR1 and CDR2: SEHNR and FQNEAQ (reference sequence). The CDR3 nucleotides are TGTGCCAGCAGCTTACGGGGGGCGCAGGACACCGGGGAGCTGTTTTTT. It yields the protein CASSLRGAQDTGELFF.

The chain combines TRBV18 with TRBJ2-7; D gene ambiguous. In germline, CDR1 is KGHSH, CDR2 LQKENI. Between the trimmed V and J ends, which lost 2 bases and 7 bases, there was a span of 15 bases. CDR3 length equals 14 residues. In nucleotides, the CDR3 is TGTGCCAGCTCACCAGGTAACAGTCGATGGGAGCAGTACTTC. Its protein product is CASSPGNSRWEQYF.

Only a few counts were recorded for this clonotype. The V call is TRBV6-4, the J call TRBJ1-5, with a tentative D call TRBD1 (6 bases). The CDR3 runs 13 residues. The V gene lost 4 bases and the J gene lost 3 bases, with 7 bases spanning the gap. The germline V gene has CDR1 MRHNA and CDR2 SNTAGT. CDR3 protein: CASSAGVNQPQHF. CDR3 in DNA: TGTGCCAGCAGTGCAGGGGTCAATCAGCCCCAGCATTTT.

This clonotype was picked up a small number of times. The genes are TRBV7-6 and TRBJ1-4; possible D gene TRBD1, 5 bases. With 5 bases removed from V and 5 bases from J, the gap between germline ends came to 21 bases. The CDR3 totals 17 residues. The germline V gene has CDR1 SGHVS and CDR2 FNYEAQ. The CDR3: CASSLLGRMGRNEKLFF. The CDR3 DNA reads TGTGCCAGCAGCCTACTTGGGCGGATGGGGCGGAATGAAAAACTGTTTTTT.

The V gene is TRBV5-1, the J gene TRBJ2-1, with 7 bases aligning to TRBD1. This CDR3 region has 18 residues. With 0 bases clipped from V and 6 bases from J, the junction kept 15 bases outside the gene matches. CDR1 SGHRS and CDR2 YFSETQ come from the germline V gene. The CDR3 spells CASSLGQGYVVTTNEQFF. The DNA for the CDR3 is TGCGCCAGCAGCTTGGGACAGGGATACGTGGTAACGACCAATGAGCAGTTCTTC.